This TCR beta chain was recorded in a study of human T cells and chemical hapten exposure. Study at large: Small discrepancies in pooled library volume mainly accounted for the varying TCR yields per sample.

It was the library that attached unique molecular identifiers to individual cDNA molecules. Original processing notes: Per sample, the median was around 100,000 TCRs, with values from approximately 25,000 to 650,000. TCRdb reanalysed the reads using MiXCR and keeps one entry per CDR3 protein. These V and J calls derive from TCRdb rather than the authors' analysis. In the table there are fewer than 150,000 distinct CDR3 sequences, about 8.9% of which are singletons. Notes on the study in general: With regard to DPC sensitization, TCRs above 1 in 1000 frequency did not change.

Turning to this clonotype: Its target is unknown.

Whole blood, unfractionated, served as the material for total RNA extraction. This TCR derives from a human donor in good health. Some clones in this sample may be carry-over from other donors' samples. Source material: whole blood.

CDR3 nucleotides: TGCAGTGCTAAACAAGGGGGCAATCAGCCCCAGCATTTT. It is translated as CSAKQGGNQPQHF. The chain has TRBV20-1 and TRBJ1-5; TRBD1 is a possible D gene (5 bases). Trimming cost V 4 bases and J 2 bases, with 9 bases left between them. The CDR3 runs to 13 residues. CDR1 is DFQATT and CDR2 is SNEGSKA in the germline V gene (reference sequence).